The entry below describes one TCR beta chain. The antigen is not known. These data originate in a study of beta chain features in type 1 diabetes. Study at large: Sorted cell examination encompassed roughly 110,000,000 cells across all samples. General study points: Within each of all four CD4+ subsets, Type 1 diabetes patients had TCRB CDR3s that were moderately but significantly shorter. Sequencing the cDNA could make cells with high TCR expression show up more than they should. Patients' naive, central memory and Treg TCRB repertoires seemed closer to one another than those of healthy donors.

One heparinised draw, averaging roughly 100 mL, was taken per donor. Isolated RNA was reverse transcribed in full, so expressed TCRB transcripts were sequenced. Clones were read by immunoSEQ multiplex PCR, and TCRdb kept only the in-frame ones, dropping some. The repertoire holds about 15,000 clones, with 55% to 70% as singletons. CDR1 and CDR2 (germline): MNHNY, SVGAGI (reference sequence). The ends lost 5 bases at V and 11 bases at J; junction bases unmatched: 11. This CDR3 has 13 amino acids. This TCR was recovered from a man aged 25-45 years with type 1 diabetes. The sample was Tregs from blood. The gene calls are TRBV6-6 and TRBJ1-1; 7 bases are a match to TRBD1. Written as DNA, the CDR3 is TGTGCCAGCAGTGCGGGGACAGAGCGTCCCGCTTTCTTT. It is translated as CASSAGTERPAFF.